This T cell receptor (beta chain) was obtained from a study of blood T cell repertoires in COVID-19. Whole-study context: In each case, the material was cDNA or gDNA derived from T cells, B-cell-depleted T cells, or PBMCs.

Per the authors' pipeline: Researchers report that nucleated cell counts were estimated from reference gene primer amplification. The repertoire was sequenced with immunoSEQ multiplex PCR; TCRdb's copy has only in-frame clones and lacks some. The DNA gave D and trimming, while V, J and clone size come from that table. This table has some 110,000 clones, about 85% appearing once. Sequencing used peripheral blood. This TCR was sampled from a man aged 40-49 years with acute or convalescent COVID-19.

CDR3 nucleotides: TGTGCCAGCAGTTCGACAGTTACTGGAAACACCATATATTTT. Translating gives CASSSTVTGNTIYF. The rearrangement uses TRBV27 and TRBJ1-3, with a weak D call TRBD1 (5 bases). V gave up 4 bases and J gave up 2 bases, with 9 bases separating them. The CDR3 extends over 14 amino acids. Germline V gene sequence: CDR1 MNHEY, CDR2 SMNVEV (reference sequence).